This T cell receptor beta chain originates from a study of T cell responses to AZD1222 COVID-19 vaccine. Overall study findings and caveats: Only a handful of people who got AZD1222 tested seropositive at baseline. Regions 160-218 and 743-854 held dominance among vaccine-associated CD4 TCRs, which spanned spike. Donors, mostly white British, included more females; clonal diversity was possibly underestimated. Reportedly, nearly half the spike-specific TCRs target unmutated variant regions.

This CDR3 has 13 amino acids. V gave up 0 bases and J gave up 4 bases, with 9 bases separating them. Germline V gives CDR1 GTSNPN, CDR2 SVGIG (reference sequence). A note on this clone: Antigen specificity is unknown.

TCRdb's copy holds only in-frame clones and misses some; the assay was immunoSEQ multiplex PCR. The sample lists more than 100,000 clones, about 82% occurring once. This sequence joins TRBV30 and TRBJ1-2, with a possible D match to TRBD1 (5 bases). The source of this sequence is an adult who received the MenACWY meningococcal vaccine as a control. Sequenced here: peripheral blood, sampled 28 days after the second dose of the MenACWY control vaccine. CDR3 sequence: CAWSVRDPYGYTF. In DNA, the CDR3 is TGTGCCTGGAGTGTACGGGACCCCTATGGCTACACCTTC.